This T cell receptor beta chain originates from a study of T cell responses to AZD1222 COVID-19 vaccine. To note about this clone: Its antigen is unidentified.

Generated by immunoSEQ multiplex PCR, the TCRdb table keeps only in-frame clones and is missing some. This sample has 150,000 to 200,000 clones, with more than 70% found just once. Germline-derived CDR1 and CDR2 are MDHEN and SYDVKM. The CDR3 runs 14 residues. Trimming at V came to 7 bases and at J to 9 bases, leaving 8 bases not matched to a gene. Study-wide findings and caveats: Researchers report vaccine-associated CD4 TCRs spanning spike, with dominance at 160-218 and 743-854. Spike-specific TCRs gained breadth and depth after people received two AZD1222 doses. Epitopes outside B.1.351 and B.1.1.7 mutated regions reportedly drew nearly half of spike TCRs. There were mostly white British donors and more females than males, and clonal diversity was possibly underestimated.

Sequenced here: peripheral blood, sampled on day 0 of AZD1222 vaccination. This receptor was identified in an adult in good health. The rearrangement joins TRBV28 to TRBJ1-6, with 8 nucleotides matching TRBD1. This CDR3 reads CASNTQGASSPLHF. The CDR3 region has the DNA TGTGCCAGCAACACTCAGGGGGCGAGTTCACCCCTCCACTTT.